These 28 T cell receptor beta chains came from one sample sequenced in a study of shared clonotypes between healthy human individuals. Produced via immunoSEQ multiplex PCR; TCRdb's table is partial and in-frame only. The sample includes 2 million to 2.5 million clones, 85% to 95% of them seen just once. The sample consisted of naive CD4+ T cells from PBMCs. Regarding subset: CD45RA+ positively selected. The receptor source for this set is a man aged 18 to 30 in good health. Some clones in this sample may be carry-over from other donors' samples.

V usage is TRBV4-2 and J usage is TRBJ2-2; 10 bases line up with TRBD2. Germline V gives CDR1 LGHNA, CDR2 YNFKEQ. With V trimmed by 1 base and J by 1 base, 12 bases remained unmatched. The CDR3 sequence is 20 residues long. CDR3 nucleotide sequence: TGTGCCAGCAGCCAAGCGCCTGGACTAGCGGACAAAGGGAACACCGGGGAGCTGTTTTTT. It yields the protein CASSQAPGLADKGNTGELFF.

The chain uses TRBV21-1 and TRBJ1-1; the table gives TRBD1 as D, unverified against the DNA. TRBV21-1 is annotated as a pseudogene. This CDR3 spans 17 amino acids. The CDR3: CASSNGDRAVMNTEAFF. The CDR3 DNA is TGTGCCAGCAGCAATGGGGACAGGGCCGTGATGAACACTGAAGCTTTCTTT.

The rearrangement uses TRBV27 and TRBJ2-7; 10 bases are shared with TRBD2. The CDR3 has 17 residues. In germline, CDR1 is MNHEY, CDR2 SMNVEV (reference sequence). The V segment lost 0 bases and the J segment 3 bases; nucleotides outside the gene matches: 8. The chain's CDR3 is CASSLSLGTSGIYEQYF. Here the CDR3 DNA reads TGTGCCAGCAGTTTATCGTTAGGTACTAGCGGGATCTACGAGCAGTACTTC.

The chain combines TRBV6-1 with TRBJ1-5; 9 bases fit TRBD1. The CDR3 sequence is 15 residues long. After removal of 4 bases from V and 3 bases from J, the junction contained 4 bases not matched to a gene. Looked up from germline, CDR1 is MNHNS and CDR2 is SASEGT. The CDR3 DNA is TGTGCCAGCAGTGGGGGACAGGGTAACAATCAGCCCCAGCATTTT. Translated: CASSGGQGNNQPQHF.

The genes are TRBV7-9 and TRBJ1-1; D remains ambiguous. V gave up 6 bases and J gave up 4 bases, with 15 bases separating them. The CDR3 is made up of 14 amino acids. CDR1 is SEHNR and CDR2 is FQNEAQ in the germline V gene (reference sequence). The CDR3 spells CASRPPRDFTEAFF. The CDR3 DNA reads as TGTGCCAGCAGGCCCCCCCGGGATTTCACTGAAGCTTTCTTT.

The chain couples TRBV5-1 to TRBJ2-2; maybe TRBD1 (6 bases). The CDR3 contains 17 residues. Germline-derived CDR1 and CDR2 are SGHRS and YFSETQ. V shed 0 bases and J shed 5 bases, with 17 bases lying between them. CDR3 DNA: TGCGCCAGCAGCTTGGTGCAGGGGAATGTAGGGACCGGGGAGCTGTTTTTT. Translation: CASSLVQGNVGTGELFF.

The V call is TRBV5-1, the J call TRBJ2-5; 8 bases fit TRBD1. The CDR3 sequence is 14 residues long. J was trimmed by 3 bases and V by 3 bases; bases with no gene match: 4. The germline V gene has CDR1 SGHRS and CDR2 YFSETQ. CDR3 bases: TGCGCCAGCAGCTACGCGGACAGGGAAGAGACCCAGTACTTC. This gives the protein CASSYADREETQYF.

The gene calls are TRBV5-1 and TRBJ2-5; 7 nucleotides agree with TRBD1. With 3 bases clipped from V and 1 base from J, the junction kept 3 bases outside the gene matches. Germline V gene sequence: CDR1 SGHRS, CDR2 YFSETQ. The CDR3 has 14 amino acids. CDR3 in amino acids: CASSSQGSQETQYF. CDR3 sequence (DNA): TGCGCCAGCAGCTCACAGGGGTCCCAAGAGACCCAGTACTTC.

V usage is TRBV5-1 and J usage is TRBJ2-1, with D perhaps assigned TRBD1 or TRBD2 (6 bases each). Trimming cost V 4 bases and J 4 bases, with 21 bases left between them. The germline V gene has CDR1 SGHRS and CDR2 YFSETQ. This CDR3 has 17 residues. CDR3 residues: CASSPEGGRQLYNEQFF. In DNA form, the CDR3 reads TGCGCCAGCAGCCCGGAGGGGGGTCGCCAACTTTACAATGAGCAGTTCTTC.

The CDR3 spells CASSLSGTSRAGQYF. In DNA, the CDR3 is TGTGCCAGCAGCCTCTCCGGGACATCTAGGGCGGGGCAGTACTTC. The chain carries TRBV7-2 and TRBJ2-7; TRBD1 is a possible D gene (6 bases). From germline, CDR1 is SGHTA and CDR2 FQGNSA. Trimming left V 5 bases short and J 9 bases short, with 23 bases between. The CDR3 loop spans 15 amino acids. The full variable domain, with the rest looked up from reference TRBV7-2 and TRBJ2-7, is GAGVSQSPSNKVTEKGKDVELRCDPISGHTALYWYRQSLGQGLEFLIYFQGNSAPDKSGLPSDRFSAERTGGSVSTLTIQRTQQEDSAVYLCASSLSGTSRAGQYFGPGTRLTVT.

The chain uses TRBV4-3 and TRBJ1-1; 7 bases are shared with TRBD1. CDR3 length equals 16 residues. V dropped 2 bases and J dropped 2; count of bases not matched to a gene: 8. Germline assignment: CDR1 LGHNA and CDR2 YSLEER. CDR3: CASSQPGRTGNTEAFF. The CDR3 DNA reads as TGCGCCAGCAGCCAACCGGGGCGGACAGGAAACACTGAAGCTTTCTTT.

This clone occurred once. The chain carries TRBV14 and TRBJ2-3; 10 nucleotides agree with TRBD2. The CDR3 runs to 12 residues. The germline gives CDR1 SGHDN, CDR2 FVKESK. V lost 4 bases to trimming and J lost 10 bases; unmatched junction nucleotides: 2. CDR3 region: CASSPSGRSQYF. As DNA, the CDR3 is TGTGCCAGCAGCCCTAGCGGGAGATCGCAGTATTTT. Combining the CDR3 with reference TRBV14 and TRBJ2-3 gives the whole variable domain EAGVTQFPSHSVIEKGQTVTLRCDPISGHDNLYWYRRVMGKEIKFLLHFVKESKQDESGMPNNRFLAERTGGTYSTLKVQPAELEDSGVYFCASSPSGRSQYFGPGTRLTVL.

A single count supports this clone. This chain uses TRBV2 with TRBJ1-5, with D possibly TRBD1 on 5 matching bases. The CDR3 extends over 13 amino acids. V was clipped by 7 bases and J by 1 base, with 8 bases between them. The germline CDR1 and CDR2 sequences are SNHLY and FYNNEI. The CDR3 sequence: CASNRGSNQPQHF. The CDR3 DNA follows: TGTGCCAGCAACCGGGGCAGCAATCAGCCCCAGCATTTT.

This clone was counted once. The J gene is TRBJ1-2, the V gene TRBV15; D possibly corresponds to TRBD1 (6 bases). Trimming shortened V by 3 bases and J by 0 bases, and 14 bases separated the two germline ends. CDR1 is LNHNV, CDR2 YYDKDF, per germline (reference sequence). CDR3 length: 16 residues. CDR3 bases: TGTGCCACCAGCAGTGGAAGGGGGAATTCTAACTATGGCTACACCTTC. Protein: CATSSGRGNSNYGYTF.

The J gene is TRBJ2-3, the V gene TRBV28; D is possibly TRBD1 (5 bases). The V end was cut by 5 bases, the J end by 3 bases, with 12 bases between. This CDR3 has 14 amino acids. The germline gives CDR1 MDHEN, CDR2 SYDVKM. The DNA for the CDR3 is TGTGCCAGCAGTCCCCGGACACTAACAGATACGCAGTATTTT. The encoded protein is CASSPRTLTDTQYF.

About this clone itself: Other DNA sequences in this sample translate to the same CDR3. This chain joins TRBV18 and TRBJ2-7; 7 bases agree with TRBD1. Germline V gene data show CDR1 as KGHSH and CDR2 as LQKENI. The V segment lost 3 bases and the J segment 1 base; nucleotides outside the gene matches: 3. The length of the CDR3 is 14 residues. The CDR3 reads CASSPGQQSYEQYF. The CDR3 nucleotides read TGTGCCAGCTCACCGGGACAGCAGTCCTACGAGCAGTACTTC.

This chain uses TRBV5-1 with TRBJ2-3, with D perhaps matching TRBD1 or TRBD2 (6 bases each). Trimming stripped 1 base from V and 9 bases from J, with 18 bases between. From germline, CDR1 is SGHRS and CDR2 YFSETQ. The CDR3 is made up of 15 amino acids. In DNA, the CDR3 is TGCGCCAGCAGCTTGATGGGGGGCCGGGGAGAGACGCAGTATTTT. It encodes CASSLMGGRGETQYF.

This clone occurred once. This chain links TRBV7-2 with TRBJ2-3, with 8 nucleotides matching TRBD2. The germline V gene encodes CDR1 SGHTA and CDR2 FQGNSA. CDR3 size: 16 residues. V shed 5 bases, J shed 4 bases, and the junction held 11 bases outside the gene matches. CDR3: CASSPFGGRFADTQYF. In DNA, the CDR3 is TGTGCCAGCAGCCCCTTCGGCGGGAGGTTCGCAGATACGCAGTATTTT. Together with reference TRBV7-2 and TRBJ2-3, the CDR3 gives the full variable domain: GAGVSQSPSNKVTEKGKDVELRCDPISGHTALYWYRQSLGQGLEFLIYFQGNSAPDKSGLPSDRFSAERTGGSVSTLTIQRTQQEDSAVYLCASSPFGGRFADTQYFGPGTRLTVL.

The V and J genes are TRBV4-2 and TRBJ1-3, with no clear D. The V end lost 0 bases, the J end lost 2 bases, and 8 bases lay between the germline ends. The CDR3 consists of 15 residues. Germline-derived CDR1 and CDR2 are LGHNA and YNFKEQ. The CDR3: CASSQDKGAGNTIYF. The CDR3, as DNA: TGTGCCAGCAGCCAAGATAAGGGAGCTGGAAACACCATATATTTT.

This rearrangement joins TRBV5-6 to TRBJ1-2; D is possibly TRBD1 (5 bases). The germline CDR1 and CDR2 sequences are SGHDT and YYEEEE. The V end lost 4 bases, the J end lost 2 bases, and 9 bases lay between the germline ends. This CDR3 contains 13 residues. CDR3 DNA sequence: TGTGCCAGCAGCCAGGGACCAAACTATGGCTACACCTTC. It specifies CASSQGPNYGYTF.

V usage is TRBV10-2 and J usage is TRBJ2-7; D may be TRBD1 (5 bases). The V end was cut by 4 bases, the J end by 2 bases, with 6 bases between. Germline V gene data show CDR1 as WSHSY and CDR2 as SAAADI. This CDR3 region has 12 residues. The CDR3 DNA reads as TGCGCCAGCAGTGGGGGCGCCTACGAGCAGTACTTC. Translating gives CASSGGAYEQYF.

The rearrangement links TRBV7-3 to TRBJ2-7; TRBD2 is a possible D gene (7 bases). The ends were cut back, 3 bases at V and 2 bases at J, with 14 bases in the middle. The CDR3 contains 15 residues. Germline-derived CDR1 and CDR2 are SGHTA and FQGTGA. CDR3 region: CASSFSGGGPYEQYF. CDR3 sequence (DNA): TGTGCCAGCAGCTTCAGCGGCGGGGGCCCCTACGAGCAGTACTTC. The full variable domain, its missing parts supplied by reference TRBV7-3 and TRBJ2-7, is GAGVSQTPSNKVTEKGKYVELRCDPISGHTALYWYRQSLGQGPEFLIYFQGTGAADDSGLPNDRFFAVRPEGSVSTLKIQRTERGDSAVYLCASSFSGGGPYEQYFGPGTRLTVT.

The chain recombines TRBV5-1 with TRBJ2-1; 13 nucleotides line up with TRBD2. The CDR3 is made up of 15 amino acids. J gave up 9 bases and V 4 bases, and 7 bases lay outside the gene matches. The germline V gene has CDR1 SGHRS and CDR2 YFSETQ. The CDR3 nucleotides read TGCGCCAGCAGCCCTAGGACTAGCGGGAGTCCTGAGCAGTTCTTC. This translates into CASSPRTSGSPEQFF.

This clone was picked up one time. The chain carries TRBV5-4 and TRBJ2-7; 8 nucleotides agree with TRBD2. Germline V lookup: CDR1 SGHNT, CDR2 YYREEE (reference sequence). V was pared by 3 bases and J by 7 bases, with 15 bases of the junction left unmatched. The CDR3 totals 16 residues. CDR3 residues: CASSSHTGTSVIEQYF. DNA of the CDR3: TGTGCCAGCAGCTCACATACCGGGACTAGTGTAATTGAGCAGTACTTC. The entire variable domain, with the rest obtained from reference TRBV5-4 and TRBJ2-7, is as follows: ETGVTQSPTHLIKTRGQQVTLRCSSQSGHNTVSWYQQALGQGPQFIFQYYREEENGRGNFPPRFSGLQFPNYSSELNVNALELDDSALYLCASSSHTGTSVIEQYFGPGTRLTVT.

The chain joins TRBV5-1 to TRBJ2-3; D may be TRBD1 (5 bases). Per germline, CDR1 SGHRS and CDR2 YFSETQ. Between the trimmed V and J ends, which lost 1 base and 4 bases, there was a span of 16 bases. The CDR3 runs 16 residues. In DNA, the CDR3 is TGCGCCAGCAGCTTGCCCAGGGTAACAGGAGCAGATACGCAGTATTTT. Its protein is CASSLPRVTGADTQYF.

The chain carries TRBV10-1 and TRBJ2-1, with 12 bases that match TRBD2. The CDR3 is 17 amino acids. The ends lost 6 bases at V and 1 base at J; junction bases unmatched: 7. In germline, CDR1 is WNHNN, CDR2 SYGVQD (reference sequence). The CDR3 DNA sequence: TGCGCCAGCAGACCCGGGACTAGCGGGCCTTCCTACAATGAGCAGTTCTTC. Protein sequence: CASRPGTSGPSYNEQFF.

A word on this clone: Other DNA sequences in the sample encode the same CDR3. The V and J genes are TRBV19 and TRBJ1-1; D might be TRBD1 (6 bases). CDR1 LNHDA and CDR2 SQIVND come from the germline V gene (reference sequence). V dropped 3 bases and J dropped 4 bases, with 12 bases sitting between them. This CDR3 spans 14 amino acids. This CDR3 is CASSIRGAGTEAFF. The CDR3 coding sequence is TGTGCCAGTAGTATTAGGGGGGCTGGCACTGAAGCTTTCTTT.

As for this clone: This CDR3 is also generated by other DNA sequences in the sample. The rearrangement uses TRBV15 and TRBJ2-1; TRBD2 might be the D (5 bases). Germline V gene data show CDR1 as LNHNV and CDR2 as YYDKDF (reference sequence). This CDR3 comprises 16 residues. Between the trimmed V and J ends, which lost 1 base and 0 bases, there was a span of 10 bases. CDR3 sequence: CATSRGGGSSYNEQFF. Written as DNA, the CDR3 is TGTGCCACCAGCAGAGGTGGTGGGAGCTCCTACAATGAGCAGTTCTTC.